The rows below give T cell receptor beta chains drawn from one sample of a study of T cells after yellow fever vaccination. Via MiXCR, TCRdb re-called the 5' RACE reads, giving one row per CDR3 protein. Of 230,000 or so distinct CDR3 sequences listed, around 3.5% were seen once; the top ten hold around 19%. The sample was PBMCs, taken 15 days after the yellow fever booster vaccination. These receptors all stem from a man between 18 and 29 years old who received the YFV17D yellow fever vaccine. Both conserved end residues are part of each CDR3. The D gene is left open where the match is weak. The listing skips clone size in some rows; elsewhere it reads once, few, many or a size class.

TRBD2	TRBJ2-5	many	TRBV20-1	CSAKLAGPHQETQYF	TGCAGTGCAAAACTAGCGGGGCCTCACCAAGAGACCCAGTACTTC
TRBD1	TRBJ1-2	many	TRBV11-2	CASSLFAGQVYGYTF	TGTGCCAGCAGCTTATTCGCAGGACAGGTCTATGGCTACACCTTC
TRBD1	TRBJ1-2	many	TRBV3-1	CASGKDRGSNYGYTF	TGTGCCAGCGGTAAAGACAGGGGATCCAACTATGGCTACACCTTC
NA	TRBJ2-7	many	TRBV7-9	CASHEPGSGEQYF	TGTGCCAGCCACGAGCCCGGGTCGGGCGAGCAGTACTTC
TRBD1	TRBJ1-1	many	TRBV10-3	CAISGQGIAAFF	TGTGCCATCAGTGGACAGGGAATAGCGGCTTTCTTT
TRBD2	TRBJ2-5	many	TRBV9	CASSPRILAATQYF	TGTGCCAGCAGCCCAAGAATTCTAGCGGCGACCCAGTACTTC
TRBD1	TRBJ2-5	few	TRBV12-3/TRBV12-4	CASSQTGGGGETQYF	TGTGCCAGCAGCCAGACAGGGGGCGGGGGAGAGACCCAGTACTTC
NA	TRBJ2-1	many	TRBV5-1	CASSFLGSSSYNEQFF	TGCGCCAGCAGCTTTTTGGGCAGCAGCTCCTACAATGAGCAGTTCTTC
NA	TRBJ1-6	many	TRBV4-1	CASSQVRDYDSPLHF	TGCGCCAGCAGCCAAGTTCGTGATTACGATTCACCCCTCCACTTT
NA	TRBJ2-5	many	TRBV5-1	CASSPGGRGQETQYF	TGCGCCAGCAGCCCCGGTGGCAGGGGACAAGAGACCCAGTACTTC
TRBD2	TRBJ2-3	many	TRBV11-2	CASSLVSGGVVSGTDTQYF	TGTGCCAGCAGCTTAGTGAGCGGGGGGGTCGTGTCCGGCACAGATACGCAGTATTTT
NA	TRBJ2-5	few	TRBV5-1	CASGEVPPQETQYF	TGCGCCAGCGGGGAGGTTCCCCCCCAAGAGACCCAGTACTTC
NA	TRBJ2-3	many	TRBV9	CASSSGAGGTDTQYF	TGTGCCAGCAGCTCAGGGGCCGGGGGCACAGATACGCAGTATTTT
NA	TRBJ1-5	many	TRBV6-6	CASSFKWAQPQHF	TGTGCCAGCAGTTTTAAGTGGGCTCAGCCCCAGCATTTT
TRBD2	TRBJ2-2	NA	TRBV7-6	CASSSGASGGSTGELFF	TGTGCCAGCAGCTCCGGAGCTAGCGGGGGATCCACCGGGGAGCTGTTTTTT
TRBD2	TRBJ2-3	many	TRBV4-3	CASSPAESSGGGDTQYF	TGCGCCAGCAGCCCCGCCGAAAGTAGCGGGGGTGGAGATACGCAGTATTTT
TRBD1	TRBJ2-3	many	TRBV7-2	CASSSPVYGQGFTDTQYF	TGTGCCAGCAGCTCCCCAGTTTACGGACAGGGATTCACAGATACGCAGTATTTT
NA	TRBJ1-1	many	TRBV21-1	CASSDHQVNTEAFF	TGTGCCAGCAGCGATCATCAGGTGAACACTGAAGCTTTCTTT
NA	TRBJ2-2	many	TRBV5-1	CASSLDRPTGELFF	TGCGCCAGCAGCTTGGACAGACCCACCGGGGAGCTGTTTTTT
NA	TRBJ1-1	many	TRBV7-9	CASSPANKRANTEAFF	TGTGCCAGCAGCCCCGCCAATAAACGGGCCAACACTGAAGCTTTCTTT
NA	TRBJ2-1	many	TRBV9	CASSGRGGYNEQFF	TGTGCCAGCAGCGGCAGGGGCGGCTACAATGAGCAGTTCTTC
TRBD1	TRBJ1-4	many	TRBV12-3/TRBV12-4	CASSQGGKLFF	TGTGCCAGCAGTCAGGGGGGAAAACTGTTTTTT
NA	TRBJ1-1	many	TRBV30	CAWNSQGYTEAFF	TGTGCCTGGAATTCTCAGGGATACACTGAAGCTTTCTTT
TRBD2	TRBJ2-1	many	TRBV6-4	CASSDSSGGNNEQFF	TGTGCCAGCAGTGACTCAAGCGGGGGGAACAATGAGCAGTTCTTC
TRBD1	TRBJ2-3	many	TRBV5-1	CASSLTGLDRADTQYF	TGCGCCAGCAGCTTGACGGGGCTGGACAGGGCAGATACGCAGTATTTT
NA	TRBJ1-5	many	TRBV6-1	CASSEGPVNQPQHF	TGTGCCAGCAGCGAGGGACCAGTCAATCAGCCCCAGCATTTT
NA	TRBJ1-2	many	TRBV7-2	CASSLAVGRNYGYTF	TGTGCCAGCAGCTTAGCGGTGGGGCGAAACTATGGCTACACCTTC
NA	TRBJ2-1	many	TRBV7-2	CASTPLSGGEQFF	TGTGCCAGCACCCCCCTTTCCGGGGGTGAGCAGTTCTTC
NA	TRBJ2-5	many	TRBV7-2	CASSLDRGGETQYF	TGTGCCAGCAGCTTAGACAGGGGGGGGGAGACCCAGTACTTC
NA	TRBJ1-2	many	TRBV12-3/TRBV12-4	CASSLGDEGVGYTF	TGTGCCAGCAGTTTAGGGGACGAGGGAGTCGGCTACACCTTC
NA	TRBJ1-2	few	TRBV5-4	CASSLVGRISGGYTF	TGTGCCAGCAGCTTGGTAGGGAGAATATCGGGTGGCTACACCTTC
NA	TRBJ1-1	many	TRBV4-3	CASSQPKAYTEAFF	TGCGCCAGCAGCCAACCGAAGGCATACACTGAAGCTTTCTTT
NA	TRBJ2-5	many	TRBV20-1	CSAQRDRETQYF	TGCAGTGCCCAGAGGGACCGCGAGACCCAGTACTTC
NA	TRBJ1-1	many	TRBV7-2	CASSLQGSSEAFF	TGTGCCAGCAGCTTACAGGGGTCCTCTGAAGCTTTCTTT
NA	TRBJ2-2	many	TRBV5-6	CASSSVSGYTGELFF	TGTGCCAGCAGCTCAGTATCAGGGTACACCGGGGAGCTGTTTTTT
NA	TRBJ1-2	few	TRBV12-3/TRBV12-4	CASSLRYQVGYTF	TGTGCCAGCAGTTTAAGGTATCAGGTCGGCTACACCTTC
NA	TRBJ2-5	many	TRBV5-1	CASSLAGPEETQYF	TGCGCCAGCAGCTTGGCGGGACCGGAGGAGACCCAGTACTTC
TRBD2	TRBJ2-4	many	TRBV28	CASSSAGGWEYF	TGTGCCAGCAGTTCAGCGGGAGGGTGGGAGTACTTC
NA	TRBJ1-3	many	TRBV7-9	CASSFAGVRSGNTIYF	TGTGCCAGCAGCTTCGCCGGGGTCCGCTCTGGAAACACCATATATTTT
NA	TRBJ1-4	many	TRBV7-2	CASSLNNEKLFF	TGTGCCAGCAGCTTAAATAATGAAAAACTGTTTTTT
TRBD2	TRBJ2-3	few	TRBV30	CAWRGRGPDTQYF	TGTGCCTGGAGGGGGAGGGGCCCAGATACGCAGTATTTT
NA	TRBJ2-2	many	TRBV5-1	CASSLARQGIPGELFF	TGCGCCAGCAGCTTGGCCCGGCAGGGAATCCCCGGGGAGCTGTTTTTT
NA	TRBJ2-3	many	TRBV11-2	CASSLNPSYDTQYF	TGTGCCAGCAGCTTAAACCCGAGTTATGATACGCAGTATTTT
TRBD1	TRBJ2-3	many	TRBV6-5	CASSRQGAGDTQYF	TGTGCCAGCAGCAGACAGGGGGCTGGGGATACGCAGTATTTT
NA	TRBJ1-1	many	TRBV20-1	CSARDFDSTKLAFF	TGCAGTGCTAGAGACTTTGACAGTACGAAATTAGCTTTCTTT
NA	TRBJ2-3	few	TRBV5-1	CASSAYRSTDTQYF	TGCGCCAGCAGCGCGTACAGGAGCACAGATACGCAGTATTTT
NA	TRBJ1-1	many	TRBV9	CASSDPEEGPTNTEAFF	TGTGCCAGCAGCGACCCGGAGGAGGGGCCGACGAACACTGAAGCTTTCTTT
TRBD2	TRBJ2-5	NA	TRBV20-1	CSARHPAGSGVAHQETQYF	TGCAGTGCTAGGCACCCGGCGGGTAGCGGGGTTGCCCATCAAGAGACCCAGTACTTC
NA	TRBJ1-6	few	TRBV27	CASSPIQGSPLHF	TGTGCCAGCAGTCCTATACAGGGTTCACCCCTCCACTTT
NA	TRBJ1-1	many	TRBV4-1	CASSQVWVSEAFF	TGCGCCAGCAGCCAAGTTTGGGTATCTGAAGCTTTCTTT
TRBD1	TRBJ2-7	many	TRBV30	CASDYRGQGYEQYF	TGTGCCTCCGATTACAGGGGGCAGGGGTACGAGCAGTACTTC
TRBD1	TRBJ2-1	many	TRBV5-1	CASRQGAYNEQFF	TGCGCCAGCAGACAGGGGGCCTACAATGAGCAGTTCTTC
TRBD2	TRBJ2-3	many	TRBV5-1	CASSLLAGADTQYF	TGTGCCAGCAGTTTACTAGCGGGGGCGGATACGCAGTATTTT